Listed here are 10 T cell receptor beta chains from one sample, sequenced in a study of response to subunit inactivated influenza vaccine. Using its own MiXCR run on the RT-PCR reads, TCRdb lists one record per CDR3 protein. Of about 700,000 distinct CDR3 sequences detected, 14% appear once; the ten largest clones hold 6% to 7%. This specimen was PBMCs from blood, taken around two weeks before vaccination. The receptor set was obtained from a man aged 45-60 years who received an inactivated influenza vaccine.

V is TRBV20-1 and J is TRBJ2-7; 9 bases match TRBD2. The CDR3 is 16 amino acids. CDR1 and CDR2 from the germline V gene are DFQATT and SNEGSKA (reference sequence). V lost 3 bases to trimming and J lost 2 bases; unmatched junction nucleotides: 11. CDR3 amino acids: CSARLLAGAQPYEQYF. CDR3 in DNA: TGCAGTGCTAGGTTATTAGCGGGAGCACAACCCTACGAGCAGTACTTC.

This clonotype was observed a handful of times. V gene TRBV20-1 combines with J gene TRBJ2-4; D remains unclear. V dropped 3 bases and J dropped 1 base, with 10 bases sitting between them. The CDR3 loop spans 14 amino acids. Germline V lookup: CDR1 DFQATT, CDR2 SNEGSKA (reference sequence). Written as DNA, the CDR3 is TGCAGTGCTAGGCAGGATGGGGCCAAAAACATTCAGTACTTC. It is translated as CSARQDGAKNIQYF.

This clonotype was seen ten or more times. DNA of the CDR3: TGCAGTGCTATCCGGGGGATGACTAGCTCCAATGAGCAGTTCTTC. As protein: CSAIRGMTSSNEQFF. J is TRBJ2-1 and V is TRBV20-1; 7 bases map to TRBD2. Germline-derived CDR1 and CDR2 are DFQATT and SNEGSKA (reference sequence). V dropped 4 bases and J dropped 6; count of bases not matched to a gene: 12. The length of the CDR3 is 15 residues.

Only a few counts were recorded for this clonotype. The V and J genes are TRBV5-1 and TRBJ1-3, with 12 bases lining up with TRBD1. The ends lost 0 bases at V and 2 bases at J; junction bases unmatched: 0. The CDR3 length is 16 residues. Germline V gene lookup returns CDR1 SGHRS and CDR2 YFSETQ. The CDR3, as DNA: TGCGCCAGCAGCTTGGGGGACAGGGGGCCTGGAAACACCATATATTTT. It translates to CASSLGDRGPGNTIYF.

The genes are TRBV20-1 and TRBJ2-5; TRBD2 matches 11 bases. The CDR3 totals 14 residues. In germline, CDR1 is DFQATT, CDR2 SNEGSKA (reference sequence). Germline trimming cut 0 bases from V and 5 bases from J; bases unmatched to any gene: 2. The CDR3 region is CSARDSGGVETQYF. The CDR3, as DNA: TGCAGTGCTAGAGATAGCGGGGGGGTGGAGACCCAGTACTTC.

The V call is TRBV5-1, the J call TRBJ2-6, with unresolved D. CDR1 and CDR2 (germline): SGHRS, YFSETQ. Trimming removed 2 bases from V and 0 bases from J, with 9 bases in between. The CDR3 totals 16 residues. CDR3 nucleotide sequence: TGCGCCAGCAGCTTTTTTCGGAGCTCTGGGGCCAACGTCCTGACTTTC. This encodes CASSFFRSSGANVLTF.

The chain uses TRBV4-3 and TRBJ1-5; 7 bases fit TRBD1. The CDR3 is 19 amino acids. Germline V gene lookup returns CDR1 LGHNA and CDR2 YSLEER. The junction had 13 bases not matched to a gene; V was cut back by 2 bases and J by 0 bases. Here the CDR3 reads CASSQFWDRSFGSNQPQHF. The CDR3 DNA sequence: TGCGCCAGCAGCCAATTTTGGGACAGAAGCTTCGGTAGCAATCAGCCCCAGCATTTT.

The chain recombines TRBV15 with TRBJ2-5, with 9 bases matching TRBD1. V gave up 0 bases and J gave up 2 bases; unmatched junction bases: 4. This CDR3 comprises 16 residues. In germline, CDR1 is LNHNV, CDR2 YYDKDF (reference sequence). The CDR3 is CATSREMDRGQETQYF. CDR3 bases: TGTGCCACCAGCAGAGAGATGGACAGGGGACAAGAGACCCAGTACTTC.

The chain links TRBV7-6 to TRBJ1-6, with D tentatively TRBD1 (5 bases). The CDR3 loop spans 16 amino acids. V was clipped by 2 bases and J by 6 bases, with 14 bases between them. Germline V gene data show CDR1 as SGHVS and CDR2 as FNYEAQ. The CDR3 loop is CASSLRVQGGNSPLHF. The CDR3 DNA sequence: TGTGCCAGCAGCTTACGTGTGCAGGGTGGTAATTCACCCCTCCACTTT.

This clonotype was seen more than once but under ten times. V gene TRBV20-1 combines with J gene TRBJ1-1; TRBD1 is a possible D gene (6 bases). Per germline, CDR1 DFQATT and CDR2 SNEGSKA (reference sequence). Deletions cut 8 bases from V and 1 base from J, with 17 bases between. This CDR3 is 14 amino acids long. The DNA of the CDR3 is TGCAGTATTAAAAAGGGGGGGCCGAACACTGAAGCTTTCTTT. This codes for CSIKKGGPNTEAFF.